This T cell receptor beta chain appears in the sequencing data of a study of blood T cell repertoires in COVID-19. Study-wide context: T cells, B-cell-depleted T cells, or PBMCs provided the cDNA or gDNA that served as material.

Assay used: immunoSEQ multiplex PCR; TCRdb lists only in-frame clones, some missing. This table has about 99,000 clones, around 90% appearing once. The CDR3 loop spans 15 amino acids. V was cut by 1 base and J by 5 bases, with 15 bases left in between. CDR1 is SGHVS, CDR2 FQNEAQ, per germline. The clonotype comes from a human donor in a cohort sampled during active COVID-19. Sequenced sample: peripheral blood. The rearrangement joins TRBV7-8 to TRBJ2-7; TRBD2 is a possible D gene (5 bases). DNA of the CDR3: TGTGCCAGCAGCTTAGAACCGGGGTGGCGGGACGAGCAGTACTTC. It encodes CASSLEPGWRDEQYF.